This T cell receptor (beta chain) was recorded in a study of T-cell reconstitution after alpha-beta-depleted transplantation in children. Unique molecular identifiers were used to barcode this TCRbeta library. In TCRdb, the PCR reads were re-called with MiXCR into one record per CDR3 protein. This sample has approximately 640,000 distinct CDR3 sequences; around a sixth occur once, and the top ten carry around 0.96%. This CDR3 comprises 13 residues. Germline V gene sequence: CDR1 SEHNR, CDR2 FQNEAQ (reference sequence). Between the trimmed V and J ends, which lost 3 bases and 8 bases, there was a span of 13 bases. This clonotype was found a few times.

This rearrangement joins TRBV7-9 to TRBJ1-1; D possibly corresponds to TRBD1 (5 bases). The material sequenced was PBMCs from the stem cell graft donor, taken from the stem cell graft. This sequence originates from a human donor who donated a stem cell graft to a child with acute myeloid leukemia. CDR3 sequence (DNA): TGTGCCAGCAGCTTTGGGGCATTCATCGAAGCTTTCTTT. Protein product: CASSFGAFIEAFF.